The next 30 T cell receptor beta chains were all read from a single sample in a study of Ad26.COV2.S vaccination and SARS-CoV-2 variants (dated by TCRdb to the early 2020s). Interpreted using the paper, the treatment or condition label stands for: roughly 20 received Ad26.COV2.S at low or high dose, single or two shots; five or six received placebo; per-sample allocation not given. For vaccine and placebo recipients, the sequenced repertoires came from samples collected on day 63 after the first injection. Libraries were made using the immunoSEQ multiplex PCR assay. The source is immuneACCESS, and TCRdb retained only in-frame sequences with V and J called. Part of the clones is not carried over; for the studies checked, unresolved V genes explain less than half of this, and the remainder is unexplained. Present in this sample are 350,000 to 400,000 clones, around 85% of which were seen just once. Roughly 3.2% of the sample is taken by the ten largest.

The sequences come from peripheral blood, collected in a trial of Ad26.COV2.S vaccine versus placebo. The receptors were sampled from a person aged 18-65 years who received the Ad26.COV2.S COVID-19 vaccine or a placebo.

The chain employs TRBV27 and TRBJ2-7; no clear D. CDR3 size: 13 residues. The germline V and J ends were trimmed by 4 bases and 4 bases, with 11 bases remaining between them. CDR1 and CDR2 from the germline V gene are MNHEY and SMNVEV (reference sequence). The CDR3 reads CASSSSPPYEQYF. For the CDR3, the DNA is TGTGCCAGCAGTTCGTCACCACCGTACGAGCAGTACTTC.

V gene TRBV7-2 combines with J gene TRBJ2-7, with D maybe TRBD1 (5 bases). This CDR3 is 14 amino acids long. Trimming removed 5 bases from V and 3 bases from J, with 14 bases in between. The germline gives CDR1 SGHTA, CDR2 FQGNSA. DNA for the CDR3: TGTGCCAGCAGCAAGACTCTAGGGGACTACGAGCAGTACTTC. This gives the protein CASSKTLGDYEQYF.

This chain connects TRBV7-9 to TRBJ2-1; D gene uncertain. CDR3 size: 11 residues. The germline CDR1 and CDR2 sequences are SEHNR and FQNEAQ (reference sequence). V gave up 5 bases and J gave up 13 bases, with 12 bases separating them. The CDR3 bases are TGTGCCAGCAGCACACGTCTTCCCCAGTTCTTC. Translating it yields CASSTRLPQFF.

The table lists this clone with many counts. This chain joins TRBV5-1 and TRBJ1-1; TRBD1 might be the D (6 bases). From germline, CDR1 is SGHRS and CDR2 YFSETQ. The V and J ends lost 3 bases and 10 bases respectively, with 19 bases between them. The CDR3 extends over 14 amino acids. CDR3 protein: CASSWGGAQGGAFF. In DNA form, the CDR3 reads TGCGCCAGCAGCTGGGGAGGGGCCCAAGGGGGAGCTTTCTTT.

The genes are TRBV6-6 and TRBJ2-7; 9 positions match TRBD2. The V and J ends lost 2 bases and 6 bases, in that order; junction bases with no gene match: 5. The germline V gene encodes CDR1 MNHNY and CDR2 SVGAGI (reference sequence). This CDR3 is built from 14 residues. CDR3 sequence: CASSYGGGASEQYF. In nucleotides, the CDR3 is TGTGCCAGCAGTTACGGCGGGGGGGCCTCCGAGCAGTACTTC.

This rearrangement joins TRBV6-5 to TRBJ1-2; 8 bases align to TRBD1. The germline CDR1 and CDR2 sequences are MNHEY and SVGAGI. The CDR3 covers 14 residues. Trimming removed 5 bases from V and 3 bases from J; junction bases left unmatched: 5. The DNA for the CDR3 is TGTGCCAGCAGTCCCCCAGGGGGCGACTATGGCTACACCTTC. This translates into CASSPPGGDYGYTF.

This CDR3 is CSASRGRWHNSPLHF. Written as DNA, the CDR3 is TGCAGTGCTAGTAGGGGAAGATGGCATAATTCACCCCTCCACTTT. The chain uses TRBV20-1 and TRBJ1-6; tentatively, D is TRBD1 (5 bases). V gave up 3 bases and J gave up 5 bases, with 14 bases separating them. Germline CDR1 DFQATT, CDR2 SNEGSKA (reference sequence). The CDR3 has 15 residues.

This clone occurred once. The CDR3, as DNA: TGTGCCAGCAGCCCCGTTAGGTTTTCAAATAACGAGCAGTACTTC. As protein: CASSPVRFSNNEQYF. The rearrangement joins TRBV6-2 or TRBV6-3 to TRBJ2-7; D is uncertain. V shed 6 bases and J shed 5 bases, with 20 bases lying between them. This CDR3 has 15 residues. Germline V gene data show CDR1 as MNHEY and CDR2 as SVGEGT.

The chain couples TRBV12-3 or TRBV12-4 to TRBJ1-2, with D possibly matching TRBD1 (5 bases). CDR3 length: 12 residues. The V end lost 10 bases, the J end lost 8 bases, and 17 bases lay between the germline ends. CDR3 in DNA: TGTGCCACCCGGTTCGGGGCGGGGGGCTACACCTTC. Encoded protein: CATRFGAGGYTF.

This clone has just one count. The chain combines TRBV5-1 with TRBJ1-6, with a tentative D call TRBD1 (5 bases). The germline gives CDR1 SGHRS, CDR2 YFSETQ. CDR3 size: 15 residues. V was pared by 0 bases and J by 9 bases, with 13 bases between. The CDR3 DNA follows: TGCGCCAGCAGCTTGGCCGGCAGGGATCGTTCACCCCTCCACTTT. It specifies CASSLAGRDRSPLHF.

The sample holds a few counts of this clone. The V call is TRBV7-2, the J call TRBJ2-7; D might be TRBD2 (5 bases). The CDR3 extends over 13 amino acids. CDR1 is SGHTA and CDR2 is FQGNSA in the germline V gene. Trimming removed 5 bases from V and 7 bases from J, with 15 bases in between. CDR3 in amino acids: CASSLGVTREQYF. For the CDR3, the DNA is TGTGCCAGCAGCCTCGGGGTAACCAGGGAGCAGTACTTC.

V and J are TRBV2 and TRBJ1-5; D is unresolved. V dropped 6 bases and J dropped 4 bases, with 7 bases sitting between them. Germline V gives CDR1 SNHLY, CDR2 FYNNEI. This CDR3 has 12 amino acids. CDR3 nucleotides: TGTGCCAGCAGGCTTAATAATCAGCCCCAGCATTTT. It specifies CASRLNNQPQHF.

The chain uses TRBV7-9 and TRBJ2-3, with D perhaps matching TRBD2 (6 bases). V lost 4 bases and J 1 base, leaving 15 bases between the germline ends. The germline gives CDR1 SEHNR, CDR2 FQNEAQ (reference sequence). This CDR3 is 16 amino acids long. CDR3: CASSYTFSGGTDTQYF. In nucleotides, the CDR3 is TGTGCCAGCAGCTACACCTTCTCGGGGGGCACAGATACGCAGTATTTT.

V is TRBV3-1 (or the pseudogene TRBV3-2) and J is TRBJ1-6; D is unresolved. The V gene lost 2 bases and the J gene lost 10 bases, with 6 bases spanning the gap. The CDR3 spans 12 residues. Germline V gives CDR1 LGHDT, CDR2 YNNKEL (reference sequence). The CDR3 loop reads CASSQQVSPLHF. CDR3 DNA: TGTGCCAGCAGCCAACAAGTCTCACCCCTCCACTTT.

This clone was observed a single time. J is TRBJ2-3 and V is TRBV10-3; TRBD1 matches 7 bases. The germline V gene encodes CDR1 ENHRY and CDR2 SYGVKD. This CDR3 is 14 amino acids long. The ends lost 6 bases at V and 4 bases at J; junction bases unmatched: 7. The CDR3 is CAISRGQVPDTQYF. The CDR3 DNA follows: TGTGCCATCAGCCGCGGACAGGTACCAGATACGCAGTATTTT.

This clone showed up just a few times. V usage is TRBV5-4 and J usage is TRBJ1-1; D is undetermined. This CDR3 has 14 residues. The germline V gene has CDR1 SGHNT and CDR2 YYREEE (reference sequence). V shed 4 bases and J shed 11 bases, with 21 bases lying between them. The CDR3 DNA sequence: TGTGCCAGCAGCCCTGAACCCCCTCATGAATTGGCTTTCTTT. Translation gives CASSPEPPHELAFF.

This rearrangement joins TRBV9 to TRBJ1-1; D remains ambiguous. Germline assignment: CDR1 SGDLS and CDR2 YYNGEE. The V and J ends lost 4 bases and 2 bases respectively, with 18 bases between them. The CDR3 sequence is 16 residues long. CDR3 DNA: TGTGCCAGCAGCCCGTTAAGTACAGAGTCAAACACTGAAGCTTTCTTT. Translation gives CASSPLSTESNTEAFF.

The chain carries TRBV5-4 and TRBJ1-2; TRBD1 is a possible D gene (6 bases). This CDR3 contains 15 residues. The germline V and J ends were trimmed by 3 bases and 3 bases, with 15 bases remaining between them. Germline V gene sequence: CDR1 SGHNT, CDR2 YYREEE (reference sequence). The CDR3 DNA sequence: TGTGCCAGCAGCTGGTACAGGGTTCGTGACTATGGCTACACCTTC. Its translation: CASSWYRVRDYGYTF.

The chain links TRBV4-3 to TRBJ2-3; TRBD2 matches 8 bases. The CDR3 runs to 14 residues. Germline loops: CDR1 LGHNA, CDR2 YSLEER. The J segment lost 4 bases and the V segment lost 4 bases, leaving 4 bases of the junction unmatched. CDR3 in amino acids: CASSPWRGADTQYF. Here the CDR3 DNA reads TGCGCCAGCAGCCCCTGGCGGGGGGCAGATACGCAGTATTTT.

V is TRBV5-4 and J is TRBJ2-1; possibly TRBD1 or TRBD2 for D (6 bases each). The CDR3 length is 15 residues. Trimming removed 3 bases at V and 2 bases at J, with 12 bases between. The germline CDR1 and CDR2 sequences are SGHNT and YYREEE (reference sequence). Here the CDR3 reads CASSSRGGPYNEQFF. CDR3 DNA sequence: TGTGCCAGCAGCTCACGAGGGGGGCCCTACAATGAGCAGTTCTTC.

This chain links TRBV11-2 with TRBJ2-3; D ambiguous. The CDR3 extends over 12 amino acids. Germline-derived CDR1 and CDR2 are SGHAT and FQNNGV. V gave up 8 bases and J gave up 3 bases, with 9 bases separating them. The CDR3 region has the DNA TGTGCCAGCGGAATAGGGACAGATACGCAGTATTTT. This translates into CASGIGTDTQYF.

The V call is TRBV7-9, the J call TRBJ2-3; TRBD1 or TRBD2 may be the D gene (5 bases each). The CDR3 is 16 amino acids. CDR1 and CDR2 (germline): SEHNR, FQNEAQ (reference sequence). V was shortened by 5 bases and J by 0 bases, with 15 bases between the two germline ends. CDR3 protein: CASSLRETSSTDTQYF. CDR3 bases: TGTGCCAGCAGCCTCAGGGAGACTTCTAGCACAGATACGCAGTATTTT.

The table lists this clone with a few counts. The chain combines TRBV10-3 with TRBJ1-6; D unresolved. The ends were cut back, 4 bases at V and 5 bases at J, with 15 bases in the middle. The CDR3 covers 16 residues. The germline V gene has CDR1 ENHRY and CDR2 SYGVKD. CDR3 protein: CAISAGSSRHNSPLHF. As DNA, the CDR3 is TGTGCCATCAGTGCCGGCTCTTCCCGGCATAATTCACCCCTCCACTTT.

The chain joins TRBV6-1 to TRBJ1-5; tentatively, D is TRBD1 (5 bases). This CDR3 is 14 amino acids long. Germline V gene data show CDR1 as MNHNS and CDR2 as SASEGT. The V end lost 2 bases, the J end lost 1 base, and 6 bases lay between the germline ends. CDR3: CASSERDSNQPQHF. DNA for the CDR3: TGTGCCAGCAGTGAAAGGGACAGCAATCAGCCCCAGCATTTT.

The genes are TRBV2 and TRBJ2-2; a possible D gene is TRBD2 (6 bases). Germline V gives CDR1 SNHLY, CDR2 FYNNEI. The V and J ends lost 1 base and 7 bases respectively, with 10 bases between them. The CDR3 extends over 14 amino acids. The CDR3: CASSEDPGGGELFF. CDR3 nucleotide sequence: TGTGCCAGCAGTGAAGACCCCGGGGGCGGGGAGCTGTTTTTT.

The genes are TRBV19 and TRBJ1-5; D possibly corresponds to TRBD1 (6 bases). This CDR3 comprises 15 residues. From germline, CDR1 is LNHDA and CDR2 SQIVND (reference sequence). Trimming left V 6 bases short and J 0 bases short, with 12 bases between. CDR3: CASSQQGTSNQPQHF. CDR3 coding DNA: TGTGCCAGTAGCCAGCAGGGGACTAGCAATCAGCCCCAGCATTTT.

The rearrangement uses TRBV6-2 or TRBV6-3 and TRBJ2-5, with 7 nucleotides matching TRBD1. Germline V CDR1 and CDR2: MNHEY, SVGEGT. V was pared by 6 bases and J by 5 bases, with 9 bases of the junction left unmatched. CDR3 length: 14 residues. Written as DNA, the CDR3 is TGTGCCAGCAGCTCAGACAGGGCTGGGGAGACCCAGTACTTC. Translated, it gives CASSSDRAGETQYF.

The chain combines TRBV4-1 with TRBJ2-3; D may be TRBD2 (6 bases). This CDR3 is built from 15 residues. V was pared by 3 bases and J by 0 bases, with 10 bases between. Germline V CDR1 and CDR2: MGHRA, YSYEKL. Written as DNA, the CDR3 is TGCGCCAGCAGCCACGGGAGATCTAGCACAGATACGCAGTATTTT. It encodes CASSHGRSSTDTQYF.

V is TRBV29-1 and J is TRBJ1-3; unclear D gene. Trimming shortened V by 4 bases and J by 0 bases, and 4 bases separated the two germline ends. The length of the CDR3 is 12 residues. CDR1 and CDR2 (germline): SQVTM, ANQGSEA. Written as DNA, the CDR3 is TGCAGCGTTGTCAGCTCTGGAAACACCATATATTTT. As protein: CSVVSSGNTIYF.

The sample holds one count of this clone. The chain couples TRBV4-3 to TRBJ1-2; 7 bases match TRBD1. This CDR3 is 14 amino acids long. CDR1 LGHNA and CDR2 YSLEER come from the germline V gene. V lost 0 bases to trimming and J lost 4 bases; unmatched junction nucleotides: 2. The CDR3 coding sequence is TGCGCCAGCAGCCAAGAGGGACAGCCCTATGGCTACACCTTC. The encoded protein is CASSQEGQPYGYTF.